Below, one T cell receptor (beta chain) is given with its context. Each 10 ml fresh peripheral blood draw supplied the PBMCs. This CDR3 is 16 amino acids long. The germline V and J ends were trimmed by 4 bases and 4 bases, with 20 bases remaining between them. Per germline, CDR1 SGHRS and CDR2 YFSETQ. This sample stems from a study of T cells in Graves' hyperthyroidism and ophthalmopathy. Using RNA transcripts as the source, TCR beta CDR3 regions were amplified. Primed by the HTBI set, a first-round RT-PCR was run on the TCR CDR3. One entry per CDR3 protein, called by TCRdb with MiXCR from the multiplex PCR reads. The sample has a few hundred thousand distinct CDR3 sequences, approximately 20% seen once; the top ten hold around 47%.

The TCR sequence derives from a middle-aged man with Graves' hyperthyroidism. V and J are TRBV5-1 and TRBJ1-1; maybe TRBD1 (5 bases). Sequenced input: blood. The CDR3 nucleotides read TGCGCCAGCAGCCCTTTACCGTCCGACAGCGGCACTGAAGCTTTCTTT. Residues: CASSPLPSDSGTEAFF.